This TCR beta chain was retrieved from a study of HIV-infected children after antiretroviral therapy interruption. Turning to the study itself: Continuous-treatment children had median age 8 years, interruption 9 to 10 years. EBV and CMV exposure was recorded in most children. Interruption-arm samples span weeks 0, 12, interruption end (24 or 48), and about 3 years post-study.

Study results and caveats: The Gini coefficient of naive CD4+ repertoires rose, returning to baseline by 3 years.

Per the germline V gene, CDR1 is SGHKS and CDR2 is YYEKEE (reference sequence). The CDR3 length is 15 residues. V lost 1 base to trimming and J lost 6 bases; unmatched junction nucleotides: 3. A remark on this clonotype: Its matching antigen is unknown.

Unique molecular identifiers were included in an RNA-based 3' RACE TCR library. TCRdb re-derived calls from the 3' RACE reads in MiXCR, one entry per CDR3 protein. The table includes about 40,000 distinct CDR3 sequences, 5% to 8% detected once. As for treatment: PENTA 11 planned treatment interruption arm or continuous ART arm. This chain links TRBV5-5 with TRBJ2-1; 11 bases are a match to TRBD2. The TCR sequence derives from a pool of human donors with HIV. The sample in question was CD45RA+ CD4+ T cells from PBMCs, pooled from several time points, obtained from a donor given antiretroviral therapy, either interrupted or continuous. Subset: naive CD4+ CD45RA+ CD45RO- T cells. The CDR3 is CASSLFLAGGNEQFF. The CDR3 nucleotides are TGTGCCAGCAGCTTGTTCCTAGCGGGAGGCAATGAGCAGTTCTTC.